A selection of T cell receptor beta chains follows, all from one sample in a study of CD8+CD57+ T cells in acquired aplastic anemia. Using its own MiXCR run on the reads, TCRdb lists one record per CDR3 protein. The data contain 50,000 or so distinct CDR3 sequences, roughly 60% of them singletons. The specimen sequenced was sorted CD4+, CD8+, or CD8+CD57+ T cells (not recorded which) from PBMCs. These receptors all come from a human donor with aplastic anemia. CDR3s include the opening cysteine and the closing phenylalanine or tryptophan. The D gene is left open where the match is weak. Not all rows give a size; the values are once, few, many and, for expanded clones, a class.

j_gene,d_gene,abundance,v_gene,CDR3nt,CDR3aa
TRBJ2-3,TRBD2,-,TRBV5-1,TGCGCCAGCAGCCGGACTAGCGGGGGGCCAACGAGGGGAGATACGCAGTATTTT,CASSRTSGGPTRGDTQYF
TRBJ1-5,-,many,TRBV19,TGTGCCAGTAGTCCCCGTACAGGGAACAATCAGCCCCAGCATTTT,CASSPRTGNNQPQHF
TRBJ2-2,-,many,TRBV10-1,TGCGCCAGCAGGTTTACCGGGGAGCTGTTTTTT,CASRFTGELFF
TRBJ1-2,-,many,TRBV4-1,TGCGCCAGCAGCCAAGAGGGGGGAAGGGATGGCTACACCTTC,CASSQEGGRDGYTF
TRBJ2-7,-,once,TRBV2,TGTGCCAGCAGTGCCTCTCGGGGGTCCTACGAGCAGTACTTC,CASSASRGSYEQYF
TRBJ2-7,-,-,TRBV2,TGTGCCAGCAGTGGTCCGGGTTCAACGTCGGAGCAGTACTTC,CASSGPGSTSEQYF
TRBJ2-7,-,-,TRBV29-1,TGCAGCGTAACGACAGGTTACGAGCAGTACTTC,CSVTTGYEQYF
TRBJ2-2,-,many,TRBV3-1,TGTGCCAGCAGCCAAGGGGACCCGACGAACACCGGGGAGCTGTTTTTT,CASSQGDPTNTGELFF
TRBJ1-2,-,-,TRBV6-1,TGTGCCAGCAGTGAAGCGCGAGGTGATGGCTACACCTTC,CASSEARGDGYTF
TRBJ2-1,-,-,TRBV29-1,TGCAGCGTGAACACCGGGACGGAGTACAATGAGCAGTTCTTC,CSVNTGTEYNEQFF
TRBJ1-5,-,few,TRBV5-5,TGTGCCAGCAGCTTGGCCAGGGTGCCCCTTTTT,CASSLARVPLF
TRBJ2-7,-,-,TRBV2,TGTGCCAGCAGTGATCGACTTAATTACGAGCAGTACTTC,CASSDRLNYEQYF
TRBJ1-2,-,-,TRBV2,TGTGCCAGCAGTGGTCAACTCCAGGGGGGCTACACCTTC,CASSGQLQGGYTF
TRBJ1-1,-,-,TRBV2,TGTGCCAGCAGTTCCGGACCCTTAGGGGCTTTCTTT,CASSSGPLGAFF
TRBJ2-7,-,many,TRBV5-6,TGTGCCAGCAGCTCACTTACTCAGTCCTACGAGCAGTACTTC,CASSSLTQSYEQYF
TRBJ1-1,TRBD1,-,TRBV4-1,TGCGCCAGCGGGACAGGGCTGGCCCCTGAAGCTTTCTTT,CASGTGLAPEAFF
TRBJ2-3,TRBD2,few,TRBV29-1,TGCAGCGTTCCCGGGACTAGCGGGAGGTTTGGCACAGATACGCAGTATTTT,CSVPGTSGRFGTDTQYF